The entry below gives a single T cell receptor (beta chain) sequence along with its context. The CDR3 covers 14 residues. Trimming shortened V by 1 base and J by 4 bases, and 8 bases separated the two germline ends. The sample comes from a study of T-cell reconstitution after alpha-beta-depleted transplantation in children. Library preparation (for TCRbeta) was performed with unique molecular identifiers. TCRdb itself ran the PCR reads through MiXCR, one entry per CDR3 protein. The table records 300,000 to 400,000 distinct CDR3 sequences, 13% of them present only once. The sequencing here drew on PBMCs, taken from the stem cell graft. The TCR was taken from a human donor who donated a stem cell graft to a child with Fanconi anemia. This chain joins TRBV12-3 or TRBV12-4 and TRBJ2-1; D uncertain. The DNA for the CDR3 is TGTGCCAGCAGTTTAGGGACCCATTACAATGAGCAGTTCTTC. It encodes CASSLGTHYNEQFF.